What follows are 19 T cell receptor beta chains derived from one specimen sequenced in a study of T cell responses to AZD1222 COVID-19 vaccine. Sequencing used immunoSEQ multiplex PCR; TCRdb keeps in-frame clones, though not all of them. The sample consists of 120,000 to 150,000 clones, around 88% of them appearing once. Sequenced material: peripheral blood, taken on day 0 of AZD1222 vaccination. These receptors all come from an adult in good health.

The chain employs TRBV7-2 and TRBJ2-7; the D is unclear. Germline CDR1 and CDR2: SGHTA and FQGNSA. There are 14 residues in the CDR3. Trimming took 0 bases from V and 0 from J, leaving 6 bases between them. DNA for the CDR3: TGTGCCAGCAGCTTAGCGGGATCCTCCTACGAGCAGTACTTC. It encodes CASSLAGSSYEQYF.

This clone was recorded only once. The V gene is TRBV7-3, the J gene TRBJ2-1; a weak D match, TRBD2 (5 bases). V was trimmed by 5 bases and J by 9 bases, leaving 17 bases between them. CDR1 is SGHTA, CDR2 FQGTGA, per germline. The CDR3 is 14 amino acids. CDR3 bases: TGTGCCAGCAGCCGGGAACTGGCGCCGAGTGAGCAGTTCTTC. Translated, it gives CASSRELAPSEQFF.

The rearrangement uses TRBV6-5 and TRBJ1-2; D unresolved. V lost 4 bases to trimming and J lost 8 bases, with 14 bases between them. From germline, CDR1 is MNHEY and CDR2 SVGAGI. This CDR3 is built from 13 residues. Here the CDR3 reads CASSSRPDIGYTF. The CDR3 DNA is TGTGCCAGCAGTTCCAGGCCAGATATCGGCTACACCTTC.

This clone showed up just once. The chain combines TRBV12-3 or TRBV12-4 with TRBJ1-1; the D gene is possibly TRBD1 (6 bases). CDR3 length equals 13 residues. V lost 5 bases and J 5 bases, leaving 12 bases between the germline ends. CDR3 in DNA: TGTGCCAGCAGTCTAAACCAGGGGACTGAAGCTTTCTTT. It yields the protein CASSLNQGTEAFF.

A note on this clone: Compared with germline, one end of the junction differs, possibly owing to a read error. The chain joins TRBV10-1 to TRBJ2-7; 9 bases are a match to TRBD2. The CDR3 spans 14 residues. Germline lookup yields CDR1 WNHNN and CDR2 SYGVQD (reference sequence). As DNA, the CDR3 is TGCGCCAGCAGTGGGGGGACTAGCACCTACGAGCAGCACTTC. This gives the protein CASSGGTSTYEQHF.

V is TRBV19 and J is TRBJ1-3, with no clear D. The length of the CDR3 is 14 residues. CDR1 and CDR2 from the germline V gene are LNHDA and SQIVND (reference sequence). V was clipped by 3 bases and J by 1 base, with 7 bases between them. Here the CDR3 DNA reads TGTGCCAGTAGTATTTCGGGATCTGGAAACACCATATATTTT. Protein product: CASSISGSGNTIYF.

The CDR3 DNA sequence: TGCGCCAGCAGCCCTGGGACTAGCGGGAGTTTAGTGGCAAACATTCAGTACTTC. Protein: CASSPGTSGSLVANIQYF. This sequence joins TRBV5-1 and TRBJ2-4; 14 bases align to TRBD2. Germline V CDR1 and CDR2: SGHRS, YFSETQ. The length of the CDR3 is 18 residues. The V gene end was trimmed by 4 bases and the J gene end by 6 bases; junction bases not matched to a gene: 12.

This clone was observed a single time. J is TRBJ1-1 and V is TRBV4-2; D gene uncertain. Per the germline V gene, CDR1 is LGHNA and CDR2 is YNFKEQ. Trimming took 1 base from V and 4 from J, leaving 10 bases between them. CDR3 length: 14 residues. In DNA form, the CDR3 reads TGTGCCAGCAGCCAAGCCGAGTATACCACTGAAGCTTTCTTT. It is translated as CASSQAEYTTEAFF.

The table lists this clone with a count of one. The CDR3 DNA sequence: TGTGCCAGCAGCTTAGGGGACAGGGGCCATGAGCAGTTCTTC. Translating it yields CASSLGDRGHEQFF. The J gene is TRBJ2-1, the V gene TRBV7-2; TRBD1 matches at 10 bases. The germline gives CDR1 SGHTA, CDR2 FQGNSA. CDR3 length equals 14 residues. V lost 1 base to trimming and J lost 8 bases; unmatched junction nucleotides: 2.

The chain is built from TRBV28 and TRBJ1-3; D is ambiguous. Germline CDR1 and CDR2: MDHEN and SYDVKM. V lost 3 bases and J 0 bases, leaving 15 bases between the germline ends. The length of the CDR3 is 17 residues. The CDR3 sequence is CASSFYRTGSSGNTIYF. CDR3 nucleotides: TGTGCCAGCAGTTTTTATCGGACGGGGAGCTCTGGAAACACCATATATTTT.

This sequence joins TRBV5-1 and TRBJ2-2, with 7 nucleotides matching TRBD2. Unmatched junction bases numbered 10, after V lost 7 bases and J lost 4 bases. The germline gives CDR1 SGHRS, CDR2 YFSETQ. The CDR3 contains 15 residues. The CDR3 nucleotides are TGCGCCAGCTTACCCCTGCCGGGGGGCACCGGGGAGCTGTTTTTT. It is translated as CASLPLPGGTGELFF.

V gene TRBV7-9 combines with J gene TRBJ2-7, with TRBD1 identical over 7 bases. The J segment lost 5 bases and the V segment lost 5 bases, leaving 9 bases of the junction unmatched. This CDR3 is built from 14 residues. Per the germline V gene, CDR1 is SEHNR and CDR2 is FQNEAQ (reference sequence). CDR3 region: CASSPQNDRDEQYF. CDR3 coding DNA: TGTGCCAGCAGCCCACAAAACGACAGGGACGAGCAGTACTTC. The entire variable domain, with the rest obtained from reference TRBV7-9 and TRBJ2-7, is as follows: DTGVSQNPRHKITKRGQNVTFRCDPISEHNRLYWYRQTLGQGPEFLTYFQNEAQLEKSRLLSDRFSAERPKGSFSTLEIQRTEQGDSAMYLCASSPQNDRDEQYFGPGTRLTVT.

V usage is TRBV5-1 and J usage is TRBJ1-5, with D perhaps TRBD1 (5 bases). Trimming removed 0 bases from V and 5 bases from J, with 12 bases in between. CDR1 is SGHRS, CDR2 YFSETQ, per germline. The CDR3 has 15 residues. The CDR3 DNA is TGCGCCAGCAGCTTGGGAACAGGAGGGCATCAGCCCCAGCATTTT. Translated: CASSLGTGGHQPQHF.

The chain couples TRBV5-1 to TRBJ1-6; D is unclear. Per germline, CDR1 SGHRS and CDR2 YFSETQ. The CDR3 covers 14 residues. Trimming removed 0 bases from V and 7 bases from J, with 8 bases in between. CDR3: CASSLGGENSPLHF. The CDR3, as DNA: TGCGCCAGCAGCTTGGGGGGAGAAAATTCACCCCTCCACTTT.

In this sample, this clone turned up once. The V call is TRBV11-3, the J call TRBJ2-5, with D perhaps matching TRBD1 (5 bases). The CDR3 length is 14 residues. The germline gives CDR1 SGHNT, CDR2 YENEEA. V lost 3 bases and J 2 bases, leaving 10 bases between the germline ends. The CDR3 DNA sequence: TGTGCCAGCAGCTTCCAGGGAAATCAAGAGACCCAGTACTTC. This codes for CASSFQGNQETQYF.

This chain links TRBV12-3 or TRBV12-4 with TRBJ2-3; D perhaps matches TRBD1 (6 bases). This CDR3 contains 12 residues. V shed 7 bases and J shed 3 bases, with 8 bases lying between them. CDR3 in DNA: TGTGCCAGCATTACAGGGACAGATACGCAGTATTTT. Amino acids: CASITGTDTQYF.

The CDR3 loop reads CASSLNSENTEAFF. In DNA form, the CDR3 reads TGTGCCAGCAGCTTAAATTCAGAGAACACTGAAGCTTTCTTT. The chain recombines TRBV11-2 with TRBJ1-1; D call uncertain. The CDR3 is made up of 14 amino acids. The V and J ends lost 2 bases and 1 base respectively, with 8 bases between them. Germline loops: CDR1 SGHAT, CDR2 FQNNGV.

This rearrangement joins TRBV18 to TRBJ1-1, with no clear D. This CDR3 has 11 amino acids. In germline, CDR1 is KGHSH, CDR2 LQKENI. The V and J ends lost 3 bases and 3 bases respectively, with 2 bases between them. In nucleotides, the CDR3 is TGTGCCAGCTCACCTGACACTGAAGCTTTCTTT. Translation gives CASSPDTEAFF.

There are many counts of this clone. The rearrangement joins TRBV29-1 to TRBJ2-1; D gene ambiguous. The ends were cut back, 1 base at V and 0 bases at J, with 16 bases in the middle. Per the germline V gene, CDR1 is SQVTM and CDR2 is ANQGSEA. The CDR3 loop spans 17 amino acids. Here the CDR3 reads CSVEGTFSRSSYNEQFF. The CDR3 DNA reads as TGCAGCGTTGAAGGAACCTTTAGCAGGAGCTCCTACAATGAGCAGTTCTTC.